The entry below gives a single T cell receptor (beta chain) sequence along with its context. Original handling: For nucleated cells, counts were estimated from reference gene primer amplification. Clones were read by immunoSEQ multiplex PCR, and TCRdb kept only the in-frame ones, dropping some. V and J calls and clone size are those listed in that table; D and trimming were worked out from the DNA. The sample contains 100,000 to 150,000 clones, more than 75% of which appear only once. This specimen comes from a study of blood T cell repertoires in COVID-19. Study in general: Samples of COVID-19 (acute and convalescent) were obtained from the United States, Italy and Spain. In each case, the material was cDNA or gDNA derived from T cells, B-cell-depleted T cells, or PBMCs.

The sample taken for sequencing was peripheral blood. This TCR came from a man aged 65 to 79 with active COVID-19.

CDR3 sequence: CASSQASTSGGAGTQYF. Written as DNA, the CDR3 is TGCGCCAGCAGCCAAGCATCGACTAGCGGGGGTGCGGGTACGCAGTATTTT. V gene TRBV4-1 combines with J gene TRBJ2-3; 12 positions agree with TRBD2. Trimming took 1 base from V and 8 from J; bases not matched to a gene: 10. Germline V gives CDR1 MGHRA, CDR2 YSYEKL. CDR3 length equals 17 residues.